Each of the 12 T cell receptor beta chains below was sequenced from the same sample in a study of shared clonotypes between healthy human individuals. Assay: immunoSEQ multiplex PCR; the TCRdb copy retains only in-frame clones and omits some. There are roughly 1,800,000 clones in the sample; roughly 95% occur only once, and 0.9% to 1.5% lies in the top ten. Naive CD8 cells lacked CD45RO, underwent positive selection for CCR7 and left out terminally differentiated effector memory CD45RA+ cells. Input material: naive CD8+ T cells sorted from blood. The receptor set was obtained from a man aged 18 to 29 in good health.

This sequence joins TRBV25-1 and TRBJ2-5; 8 bases align to TRBD2. The CDR3 spans 14 residues. J lost 3 bases, V lost 6 bases, and 6 bases had no gene match. The germline V gene has CDR1 MGHDK and CDR2 SYGVNS. CDR3 amino acids: CASSEVRGEETQYF. The CDR3 nucleotides read TGTGCCAGCAGCGAAGTGCGGGGGGAAGAGACCCAGTACTTC. Full variable domain (outside the CDR3, taken from reference TRBV25-1 and TRBJ2-5): EADIYQTPRYLVIGTGKKITLECSQTMGHDKMYWYQQDPGMELHLIHYSYGVNSTEKGDLSSESTVSRIRTEHFPLTLESARPSHTSQYLCASSEVRGEETQYFGPGTRLLVL.

V usage is TRBV7-9 and J usage is TRBJ1-3, with no clear D. There are 15 residues in the CDR3. Germline V gives CDR1 SEHNR, CDR2 FQNEAQ (reference sequence). Trimming took 1 base from V and 2 from J, leaving 9 bases between them. The CDR3 DNA reads TGTGCCAGCAGCTTAGATTTGGGCACTGGAAACACCATATATTTT. This encodes CASSLDLGTGNTIYF. Based on the CDR3 plus reference TRBV7-9 and TRBJ1-3, the full variable domain is DTGVSQNPRHKITKRGQNVTFRCDPISEHNRLYWYRQTLGQGPEFLTYFQNEAQLEKSRLLSDRFSAERPKGSFSTLEIQRTEQGDSAMYLCASSLDLGTGNTIYFGEGSWLTVV.

This clone has at least ten counts. This chain uses TRBV29-1 with TRBJ2-7; possible D gene TRBD2, 6 bases. V was trimmed by 3 bases and J by 7 bases, leaving 16 bases between them. The CDR3 sequence is 13 residues long. Germline V gene data show CDR1 as SQVTM and CDR2 as ANQGSEA. CDR3 residues: CSVEHLGGGEQYF. The CDR3 DNA reads TGCAGCGTTGAGCATTTGGGGGGAGGAGAGCAGTACTTC.

Notes on this clone: At one end, the junction sequence differs from germline, possibly due to a read error. This rearrangement joins TRBV4-2 to TRBJ2-3; 8 nucleotides match TRBD2. The V gene's germline CDR1 is LGHNA and CDR2 YNFKEQ. The CDR3 has 18 residues. DNA for the CDR3: TGTGCCAGCAGCGAAGAACCCTCCGGGGGGGGAAACACAGATACGCAGTATTTT. Amino acids: CASSEEPSGGGNTDTQYF.

The chain links TRBV10-2 to TRBJ2-3, with TRBD2 matching 13 bases. Germline V gives CDR1 WSHSY, CDR2 SAAADI. The trim removed 0 bases at V and 5 bases at J, leaving 20 bases unmatched. This CDR3 spans 22 amino acids. Written as DNA, the CDR3 is TGCGCCAGCAGTGAGTCGCGGACCCTCCTACCCGGACTAGCGGGAGTGGAAGATACGCAGTATTTT. It specifies CASSESRTLLPGLAGVEDTQYF.

This clone was counted only a few times. The same CDR3 also results from other DNA sequences found in this sample. V is TRBV5-1 and J is TRBJ2-7; D not resolved. Germline-derived CDR1 and CDR2 are SGHRS and YFSETQ. The ends were cut back, 0 bases at V and 3 bases at J, with 7 bases in the middle. The CDR3 covers 13 residues. The CDR3 nucleotides are TGCGCCAGCAGCTTGGGACTCCACTACGAGCAGTACTTC. This codes for CASSLGLHYEQYF.

The chain couples TRBV19 to TRBJ2-7; 7 bases agree with TRBD1. This CDR3 has 13 residues. V lost 5 bases, J lost 2 bases, and 3 bases stayed unmatched. CDR1 is LNHDA and CDR2 is SQIVND in the germline V gene (reference sequence). The CDR3, as DNA: TGTGCCAGTAGTGTACAGGGGCCCTACGAGCAGTACTTC. It specifies CASSVQGPYEQYF.

This chain links TRBV6-5 with TRBJ2-5, with TRBD2 matching over 7 bases. The germline gives CDR1 MNHEY, CDR2 SVGAGI. Germline trimming cut 7 bases from V and 5 bases from J; bases unmatched to any gene: 13. The CDR3 has 15 residues. The chain's CDR3 is CASTTLSGGSETQYF. The CDR3 nucleotides read TGTGCCAGCACCACGCTATCGGGGGGATCGGAGACCCAGTACTTC.

The chain carries TRBV9 and TRBJ2-2; 9 bases fit TRBD2. Germline V gene sequence: CDR1 SGDLS, CDR2 YYNGEE. Losses at the gene ends were 3 bases for V and 5 bases for J; bases not matched to a gene: 14. The CDR3 extends over 18 amino acids. CDR3 in amino acids: CASSDPGVAGVLTGELFF. The CDR3 nucleotides read TGTGCCAGCAGCGACCCGGGAGTAGCGGGAGTTTTGACCGGGGAGCTGTTTTTT.

The V and J genes are TRBV6-5 and TRBJ1-6; D ambiguous. The CDR3 spans 14 residues. Germline-derived CDR1 and CDR2 are MNHEY and SVGAGI. The V end lost 6 bases, the J end lost 10 bases, and 16 bases lay between the germline ends. The CDR3 spells CASSSVGSGSPLHF. DNA of the CDR3: TGTGCCAGCAGCTCGGTGGGTTCGGGGTCACCCCTCCACTTT.

The rearrangement uses TRBV6-6 and TRBJ1-2, with 7 bases lining up with TRBD1. The CDR3 loop spans 16 amino acids. Germline lookup yields CDR1 MNHNY and CDR2 SVGAGI (reference sequence). J lost 3 bases, V lost 0 bases, and 7 bases had no gene match. The CDR3 DNA reads as TGTGCCAGCAGTTACTCTAGGACAGGTTTTTACTATGGCTACACCTTC. It yields the protein CASSYSRTGFYYGYTF.

The chain recombines TRBV30 with TRBJ2-7, with 12 positions matching TRBD2. V shed 1 base, J shed 5 bases, and the junction held 6 bases outside the gene matches. The CDR3 sequence is 15 residues long. Germline loops: CDR1 GTSNPN, CDR2 SVGIG (reference sequence). The CDR3 sequence is CAWSGTSGGRHEQYF. The CDR3 bases are TGTGCCTGGAGTGGTACTAGCGGGGGGCGTCACGAGCAGTACTTC.